This TCR beta chain was profiled in a study of cytomegalovirus exposure and HLA in healthy donors. Vbeta (60) and Jbeta (13) primers were used in the PCR. Produced via immunoSEQ multiplex PCR; TCRdb's table is partial and in-frame only. This table holds roughly 100,000 clones, roughly a tenth found once. Note on this clone: The target antigen is unknown.

Overall study results and limits: When presence/absence was analysed, sequencing depth was taken to be roughly uniform across donors. An analysis was carried out later, and it reportedly showed fewer N-insertions in an Asian-associated ancestry cluster than the roughly 700-donor mean. The study put 150 to 200 TCR beta chains on its list as cytomegalovirus-associated.

CDR3 length: 15 residues. V lost 6 bases, J lost 1 base, and 13 bases lay in between. The V gene's germline CDR1 is LNHDA and CDR2 SQIVND (reference sequence). The genes are TRBV19 and TRBJ1-5; D is possibly TRBD1 (5 bases). Material: PBMCs. The TCR originated in a man between 45 and 60 years old in good health and CMV-seropositive. The chain's CDR3 is CASRTQDPSNQPQHF. CDR3 DNA: TGTGCCAGTAGGACACAGGATCCAAGCAATCAGCCCCAGCATTTT.